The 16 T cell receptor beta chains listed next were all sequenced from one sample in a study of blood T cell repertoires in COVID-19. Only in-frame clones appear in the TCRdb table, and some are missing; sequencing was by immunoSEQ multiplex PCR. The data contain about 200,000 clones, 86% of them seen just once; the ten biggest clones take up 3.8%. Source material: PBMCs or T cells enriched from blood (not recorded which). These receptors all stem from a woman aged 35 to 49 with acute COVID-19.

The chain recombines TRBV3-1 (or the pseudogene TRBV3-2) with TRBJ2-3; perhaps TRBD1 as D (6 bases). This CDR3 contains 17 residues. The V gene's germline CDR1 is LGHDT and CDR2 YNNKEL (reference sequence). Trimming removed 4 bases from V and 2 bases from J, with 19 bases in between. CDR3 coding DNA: TGTGCCAGCAGCCCCTATTCGGGACAAGGCCTCACAGATACGCAGTATTTT. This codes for CASSPYSGQGLTDTQYF.

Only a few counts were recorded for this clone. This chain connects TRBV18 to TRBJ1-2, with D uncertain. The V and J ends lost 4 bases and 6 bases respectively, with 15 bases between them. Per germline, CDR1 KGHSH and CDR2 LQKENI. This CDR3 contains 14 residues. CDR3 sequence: CASSLARGRDGYTF. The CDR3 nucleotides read TGTGCCAGCTCACTCGCTCGGGGAAGGGATGGCTACACCTTC.

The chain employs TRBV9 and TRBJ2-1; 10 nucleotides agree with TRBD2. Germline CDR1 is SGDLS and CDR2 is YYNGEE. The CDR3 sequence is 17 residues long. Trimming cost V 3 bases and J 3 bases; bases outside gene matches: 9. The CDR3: CASSAASGSSDYNEQFF. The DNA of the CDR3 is TGTGCCAGCAGCGCGGCTAGCGGGAGTTCAGACTACAATGAGCAGTTCTTC. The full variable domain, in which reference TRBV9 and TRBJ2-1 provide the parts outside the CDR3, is DSGVTQTPKHLITATGQRVTLRCSPRSGDLSVYWYQQSLDQGLQFLIQYYNGEERAKGNILERFSAQQFPDLHSELNLSSLELGDSALYFCASSAASGSSDYNEQFFGPGTRLTVL.

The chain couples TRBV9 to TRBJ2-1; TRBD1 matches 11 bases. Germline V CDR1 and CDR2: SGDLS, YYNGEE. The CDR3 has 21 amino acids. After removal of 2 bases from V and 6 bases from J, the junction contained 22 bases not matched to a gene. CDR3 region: CASSVRGGQGAGSGRPNEQFF. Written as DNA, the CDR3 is TGTGCCAGCAGCGTCAGGGGCGGACAGGGGGCGGGTAGCGGGAGACCCAATGAGCAGTTCTTC.

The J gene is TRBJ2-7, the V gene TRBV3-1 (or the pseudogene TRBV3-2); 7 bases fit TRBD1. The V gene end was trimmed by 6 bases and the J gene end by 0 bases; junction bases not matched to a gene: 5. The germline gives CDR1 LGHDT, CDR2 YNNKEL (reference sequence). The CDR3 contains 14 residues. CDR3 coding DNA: TGTGCCAGCAGTCCAGGGGGTTCCTCCTACGAGCAGTACTTC. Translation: CASSPGGSSYEQYF.

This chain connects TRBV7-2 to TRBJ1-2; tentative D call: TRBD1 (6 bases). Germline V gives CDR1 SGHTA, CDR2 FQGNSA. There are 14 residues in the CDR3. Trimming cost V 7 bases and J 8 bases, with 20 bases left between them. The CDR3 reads CASTAGGGLGGYTF. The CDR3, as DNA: TGTGCCAGCACCGCCGGGGGGGGCCTAGGGGGCTACACCTTC.

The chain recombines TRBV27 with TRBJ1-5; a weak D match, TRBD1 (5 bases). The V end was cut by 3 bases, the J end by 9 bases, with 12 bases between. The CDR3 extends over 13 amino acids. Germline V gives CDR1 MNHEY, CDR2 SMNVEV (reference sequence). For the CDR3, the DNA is TGTGCCAGCAGTTTCGGGGGTTCGTTGCCCCAGCATTTT. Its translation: CASSFGGSLPQHF.

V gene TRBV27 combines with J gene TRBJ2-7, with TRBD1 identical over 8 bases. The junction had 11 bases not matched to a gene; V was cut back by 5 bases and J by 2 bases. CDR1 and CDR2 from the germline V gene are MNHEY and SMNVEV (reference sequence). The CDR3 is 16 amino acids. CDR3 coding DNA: TGTGCCAGCAGTGGGATCACAGGGGGTGGGGCCTACGAGCAGTACTTC. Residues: CASSGITGGGAYEQYF.

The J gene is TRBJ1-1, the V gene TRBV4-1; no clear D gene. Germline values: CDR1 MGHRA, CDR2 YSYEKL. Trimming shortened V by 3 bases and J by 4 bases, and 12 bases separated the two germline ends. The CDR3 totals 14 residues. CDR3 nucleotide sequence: TGCGCCAGCAGCCACCTCCGAGGCTTCACTGAAGCTTTCTTT. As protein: CASSHLRGFTEAFF.

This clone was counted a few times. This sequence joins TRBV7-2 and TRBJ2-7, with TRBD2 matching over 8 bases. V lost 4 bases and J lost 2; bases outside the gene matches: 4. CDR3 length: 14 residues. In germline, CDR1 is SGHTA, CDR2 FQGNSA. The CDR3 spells CASSSGLGTYEQYF. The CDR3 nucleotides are TGTGCCAGCAGCTCGGGACTAGGAACCTACGAGCAGTACTTC.

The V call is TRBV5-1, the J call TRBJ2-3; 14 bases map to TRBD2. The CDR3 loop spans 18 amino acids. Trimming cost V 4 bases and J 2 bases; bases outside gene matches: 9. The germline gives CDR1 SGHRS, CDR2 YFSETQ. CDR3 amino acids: CASSPSQTSGRDTDTQYF. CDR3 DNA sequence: TGCGCCAGCAGCCCTTCCCAGACTAGCGGGAGGGACACAGATACGCAGTATTTT.

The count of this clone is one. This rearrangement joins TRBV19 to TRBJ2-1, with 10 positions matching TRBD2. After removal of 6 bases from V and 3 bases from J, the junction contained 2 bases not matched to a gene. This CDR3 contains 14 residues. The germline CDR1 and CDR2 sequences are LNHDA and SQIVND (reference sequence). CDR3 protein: CASRKREGYNEQFF. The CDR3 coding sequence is TGTGCCAGTAGGAAGCGGGAGGGCTACAATGAGCAGTTCTTC.

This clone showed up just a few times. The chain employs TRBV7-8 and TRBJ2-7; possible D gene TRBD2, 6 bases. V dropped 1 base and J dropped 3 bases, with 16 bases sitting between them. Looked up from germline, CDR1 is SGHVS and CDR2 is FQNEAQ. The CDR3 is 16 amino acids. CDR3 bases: TGTGCCAGCAGCTTAGTCCCCTCGGGCGGGGACTACGAGCAGTACTTC. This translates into CASSLVPSGGDYEQYF.

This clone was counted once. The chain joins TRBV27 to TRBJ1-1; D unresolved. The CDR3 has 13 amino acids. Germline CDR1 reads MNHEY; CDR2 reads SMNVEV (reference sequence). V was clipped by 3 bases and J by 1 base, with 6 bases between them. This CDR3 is CASSFPGNTEAFF. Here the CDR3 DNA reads TGTGCCAGCAGTTTCCCCGGGAACACTGAAGCTTTCTTT.

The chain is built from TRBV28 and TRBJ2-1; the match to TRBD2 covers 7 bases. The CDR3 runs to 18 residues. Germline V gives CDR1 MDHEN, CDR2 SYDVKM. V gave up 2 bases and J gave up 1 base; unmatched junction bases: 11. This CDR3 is CASSLGIGLVQSYNEQFF. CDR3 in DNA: TGTGCCAGCAGTTTAGGCATCGGACTAGTTCAATCCTACAATGAGCAGTTCTTC.

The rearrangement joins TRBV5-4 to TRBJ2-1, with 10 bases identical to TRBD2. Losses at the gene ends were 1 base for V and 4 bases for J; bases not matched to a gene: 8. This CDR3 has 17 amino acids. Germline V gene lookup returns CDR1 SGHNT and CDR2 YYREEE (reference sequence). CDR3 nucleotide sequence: TGTGCCAGCAGCTTGATCGGGACTAGCGTAAGGTACAATGAGCAGTTCTTC. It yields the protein CASSLIGTSVRYNEQFF.